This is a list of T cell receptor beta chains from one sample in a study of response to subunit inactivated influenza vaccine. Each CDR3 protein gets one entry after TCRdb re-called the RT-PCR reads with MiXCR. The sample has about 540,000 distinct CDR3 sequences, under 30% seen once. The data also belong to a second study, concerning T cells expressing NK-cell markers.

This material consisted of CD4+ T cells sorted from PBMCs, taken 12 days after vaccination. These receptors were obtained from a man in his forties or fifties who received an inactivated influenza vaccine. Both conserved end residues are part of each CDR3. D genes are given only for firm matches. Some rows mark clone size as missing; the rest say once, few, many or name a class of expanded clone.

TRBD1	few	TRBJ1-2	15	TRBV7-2	CASSPQGVSYYGYTF	TGTGCCAGCAGCCCACAGGGGGTGTCGTACTATGGCTACACCTTC
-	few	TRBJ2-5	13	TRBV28	CASSPPVGETQYF	TGTGCCAGCAGTCCCCCTGTCGGAGAGACCCAGTACTTC
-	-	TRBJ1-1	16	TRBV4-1	CASSQELWGMNTEAFF	TGCGCCAGCAGCCAAGAACTTTGGGGGATGAACACTGAAGCTTTCTTT
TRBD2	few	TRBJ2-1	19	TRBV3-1	CASSPRRTSGGFEYNEQFF	TGTGCCAGCAGCCCCCGTCGGACTAGCGGGGGGTTCGAATACAATGAGCAGTTCTTC
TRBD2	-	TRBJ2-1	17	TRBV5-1	CASSLGGGRAYYNEQFF	TGCGCCAGCAGCTTGGGAGGCGGGAGAGCATATTACAATGAGCAGTTCTTC
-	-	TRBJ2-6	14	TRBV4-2	CASSQGGVANVLTF	TGTGCCAGCAGCCAAGGGGGGGTGGCCAACGTCCTGACTTTC
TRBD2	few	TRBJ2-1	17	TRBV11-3	CASSLGKSGSSYNEQFF	TGTGCCAGCAGCTTAGGGAAGAGCGGGAGCTCCTACAATGAGCAGTTCTTC
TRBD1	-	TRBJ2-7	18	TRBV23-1	CASSQTEHWDRCTYEQYF	TGCGCCAGCAGTCAAACAGAACACTGGGACAGGTGCACCTACGAGCAGTACTTC
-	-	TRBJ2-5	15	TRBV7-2	CASSLAPRDQETQYF	TGTGCCAGCAGCTTAGCCCCCCGGGATCAAGAGACCCAGTACTTC
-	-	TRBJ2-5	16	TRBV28	CASSGGPNQIQETQYF	TGTGCCAGCAGCGGGGGGCCAAACCAAATCCAAGAGACCCAGTACTTC
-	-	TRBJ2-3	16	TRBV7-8	CASSPRRTQFTDTQYF	TGTGCCAGCAGCCCGCGCAGAACTCAATTCACAGATACGCAGTATTTT
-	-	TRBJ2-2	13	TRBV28	CASKEGNTGELFF	TGTGCCAGCAAGGAAGGGAACACCGGGGAGCTGTTTTTT
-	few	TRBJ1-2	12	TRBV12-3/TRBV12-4	CASSSNNYGYTF	TGTGCCAGCAGTTCGAATAACTATGGCTACACCTTC
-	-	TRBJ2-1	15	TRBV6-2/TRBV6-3	CASSLQGLPYNEQFF	TGTGCCAGCAGTCTCCAGGGCTTGCCTTACAATGAGCAGTTCTTC
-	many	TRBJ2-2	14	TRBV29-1	CSVETRVDTGELFF	TGCAGCGTCGAGACGAGAGTAGACACCGGGGAGCTGTTTTTT
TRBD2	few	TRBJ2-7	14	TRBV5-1	CASSSGLAGIEQYF	TGCGCCAGCAGCTCGGGACTAGCGGGGATCGAGCAGTACTTC
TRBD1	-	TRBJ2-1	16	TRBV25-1	CASSEEDRGDYNEQFF	TGTGCCAGCAGTGAGGAGGACAGGGGGGATTACAATGAGCAGTTCTTC
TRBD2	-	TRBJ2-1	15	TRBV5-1	CASSLVGSGSNEQFF	TGCGCCAGCAGCTTGGTGGGTAGCGGGAGCAACGAGCAGTTCTTC
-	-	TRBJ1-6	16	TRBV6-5	CASSYSARSGNSPLHF	TGTGCCAGCAGTTACTCTGCCCGCAGTGGTAATTCACCCCTCCACTTT
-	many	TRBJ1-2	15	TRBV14	CASSQGQADGYGYTF	TGTGCCAGCAGCCAAGGTCAAGCGGATGGGTATGGCTACACCTTC
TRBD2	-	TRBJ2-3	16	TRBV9	CASSPRGAGLTDTQYF	TGTGCCAGCAGCCCTCGGGGAGCGGGATTAACAGATACGCAGTATTTT
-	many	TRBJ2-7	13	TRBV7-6	CASSSKMTGLQYF	TGTGCCAGCAGCTCAAAAATGACAGGTCTTCAGTACTTC
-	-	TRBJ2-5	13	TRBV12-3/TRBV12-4	CASSRTAKETQYF	TGTGCCAGCAGTCGGACAGCCAAAGAGACCCAGTACTTC
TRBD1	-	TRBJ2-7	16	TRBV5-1	CASSLTPGQSFYEQYF	TGCGCCAGCAGCCTCACACCGGGACAGTCCTTTTACGAGCAGTACTTC
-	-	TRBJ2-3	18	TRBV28	CASSSPRQTSVYRDTQYF	TGTGCCAGCAGTTCCCCCAGGCAGACTAGTGTATACCGAGATACGCAGTATTTT
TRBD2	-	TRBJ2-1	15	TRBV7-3	CASSLYGTTDNEQFF	TGTGCCAGCAGCTTATATGGGACTACCGACAATGAGCAGTTCTTC
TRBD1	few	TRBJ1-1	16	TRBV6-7	CASSYSNGRGETEAFF	TGTGCCAGCAGTTACTCGAACGGCAGGGGGGAGACTGAAGCTTTCTTT
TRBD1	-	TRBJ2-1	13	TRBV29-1	CSAGQGSYNEQFF	TGCAGCGCAGGACAGGGATCCTACAATGAGCAGTTCTTC
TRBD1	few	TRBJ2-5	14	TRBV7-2	CASSFDRGKETQYF	TGTGCCAGCAGCTTCGACAGGGGGAAAGAGACCCAGTACTTC
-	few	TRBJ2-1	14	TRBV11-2	CASSSRRPYNEQFF	TGTGCCAGCAGCTCCAGGAGACCCTACAATGAGCAGTTCTTC
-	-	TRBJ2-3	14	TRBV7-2	CASSLGTLTDTQYF	TGTGCCAGCAGCTTAGGGACTCTCACAGATACGCAGTATTTT
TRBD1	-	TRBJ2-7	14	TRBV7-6	CASSQTGGIDEQYF	TGTGCCAGCAGCCAGACAGGGGGTATCGACGAGCAGTACTTC
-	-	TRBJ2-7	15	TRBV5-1	CASSLAGAGTYEQYF	TGCGCCAGCAGCTTGGCGGGAGCGGGTACCTACGAGCAGTACTTC
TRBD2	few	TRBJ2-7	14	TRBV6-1	CASSEARGAYEQYF	TGTGCCAGCAGTGAAGCGCGGGGGGCCTACGAGCAGTACTTC
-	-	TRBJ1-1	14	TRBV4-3	CASSQDRTRTEAFF	TGCGCCAGCAGCCAAGACCGTACGCGCACTGAAGCTTTCTTT
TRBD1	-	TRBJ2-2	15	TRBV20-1	CSARHRQGNTGELFF	TGCAGTGCTAGACATCGACAGGGAAACACCGGGGAGCTGTTTTTT
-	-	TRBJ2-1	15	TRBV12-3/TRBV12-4	CASSRRPNDYNEQFF	TGTGCCAGCAGCCGCCGCCCCAACGACTACAATGAGCAGTTCTTC
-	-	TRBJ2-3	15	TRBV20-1	CSARDLGHSTDTQYF	TGCAGTGCTAGAGATCTAGGACATAGCACAGATACGCAGTATTTT
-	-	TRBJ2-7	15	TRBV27	CASSLRRGAPYEQYF	TGTGCCAGCAGTTTAAGGAGGGGGGCCCCCTACGAGCAGTACTTC
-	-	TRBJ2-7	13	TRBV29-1	CSVTPGDLYEQYF	TGCAGCGTCACCCCAGGGGACCTTTACGAGCAGTACTTC
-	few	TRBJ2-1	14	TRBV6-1	CASSESPGDNEQFF	TGTGCCAGCAGTGAATCGCCCGGAGACAATGAGCAGTTCTTC
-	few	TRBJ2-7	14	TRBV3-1	CASSWDGSSYEQYF	TGTGCCAGCAGCTGGGACGGGAGCTCCTACGAGCAGTACTTC
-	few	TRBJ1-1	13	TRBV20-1	CSALRGGFTEAFF	TGCAGTGCTCTTAGGGGAGGGTTCACTGAAGCTTTCTTT
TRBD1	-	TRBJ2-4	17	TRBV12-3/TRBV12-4	CASSLRDRAGAKNIQYF	TGTGCCAGCAGTCTCCGCGACAGGGCTGGGGCCAAAAACATTCAGTACTTC
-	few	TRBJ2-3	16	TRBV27	CASTSSNGQLTDTQYF	TGTGCCAGCACCTCGTCAAATGGACAGCTCACAGATACGCAGTATTTT
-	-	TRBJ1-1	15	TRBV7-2	CASSLANSRNTEAFF	TGTGCCAGCAGCTTAGCAAACAGTAGGAACACTGAAGCTTTCTTT
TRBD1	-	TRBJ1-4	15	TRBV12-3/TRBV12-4	CASSPRTGGREKLFF	TGTGCCAGCAGTCCCCGGACAGGGGGACGGGAAAAACTGTTTTTT
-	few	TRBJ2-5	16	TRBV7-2	CASSLVPYGGQETQYF	TGTGCCAGCAGCTTAGTCCCTTATGGGGGCCAAGAGACCCAGTACTTC
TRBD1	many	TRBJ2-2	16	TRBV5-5	CASSLEGGANTGELFF	TGCGCCAGCAGCTTGGAAGGGGGCGCGAACACCGGGGAGCTGTTTTTT
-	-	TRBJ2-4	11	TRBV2	CASSEALHQYF	TGTGCCAGCAGTGAAGCGCTTCATCAGTACTTC
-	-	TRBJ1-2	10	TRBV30	CAWSVSRDTF	TGTGCCTGGAGTGTCTCCAGGGACACCTTC
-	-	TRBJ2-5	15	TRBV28	CASSLFPRGGETQYF	TGTGCCAGCAGTTTATTTCCGAGGGGGGGGGAGACCCAGTACTTC
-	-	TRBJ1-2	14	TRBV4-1	CASSLSGSRDGYTF	TGCGCCAGCAGCCTAAGTGGGTCGCGGGACGGCTACACCTTC